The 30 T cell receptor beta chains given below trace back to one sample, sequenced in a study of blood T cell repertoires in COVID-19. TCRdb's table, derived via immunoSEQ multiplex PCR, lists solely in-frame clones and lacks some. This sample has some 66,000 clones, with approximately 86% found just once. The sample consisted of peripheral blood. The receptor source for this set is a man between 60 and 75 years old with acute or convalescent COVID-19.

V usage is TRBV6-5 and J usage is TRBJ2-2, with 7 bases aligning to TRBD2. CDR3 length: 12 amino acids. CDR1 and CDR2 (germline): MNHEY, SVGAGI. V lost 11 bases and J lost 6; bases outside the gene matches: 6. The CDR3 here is CASVGGPGELFF. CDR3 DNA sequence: TGTGCCTCTGTGGGAGGGCCCGGGGAGCTGTTTTTT.

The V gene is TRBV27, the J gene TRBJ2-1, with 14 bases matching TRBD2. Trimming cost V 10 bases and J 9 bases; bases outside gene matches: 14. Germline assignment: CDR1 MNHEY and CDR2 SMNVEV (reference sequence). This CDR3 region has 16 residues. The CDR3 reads CATRHERLAGGTEQFF. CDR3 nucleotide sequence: TGTGCCACGCGCCACGAACGACTAGCGGGGGGGACTGAGCAGTTCTTC.

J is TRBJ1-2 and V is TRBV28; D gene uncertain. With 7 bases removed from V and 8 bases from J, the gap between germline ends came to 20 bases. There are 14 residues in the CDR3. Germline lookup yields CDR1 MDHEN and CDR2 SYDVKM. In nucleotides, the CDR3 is TGTGCCAGCACTCCTACCTCCAAGACTATCGGCTACACCTTC. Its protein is CASTPTSKTIGYTF.

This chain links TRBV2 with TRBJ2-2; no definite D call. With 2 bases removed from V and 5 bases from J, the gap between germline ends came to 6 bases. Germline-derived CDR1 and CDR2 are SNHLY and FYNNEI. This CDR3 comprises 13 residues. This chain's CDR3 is CASSEMRTGELFF. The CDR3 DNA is TGTGCCAGCAGTGAAATGAGGACCGGGGAGCTGTTTTTT.

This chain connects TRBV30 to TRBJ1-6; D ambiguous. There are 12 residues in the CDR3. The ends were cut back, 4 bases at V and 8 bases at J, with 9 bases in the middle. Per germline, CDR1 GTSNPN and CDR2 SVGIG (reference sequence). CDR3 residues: CAWKSEDSPLHF. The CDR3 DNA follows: TGTGCCTGGAAGTCTGAGGATTCACCCCTCCACTTT.

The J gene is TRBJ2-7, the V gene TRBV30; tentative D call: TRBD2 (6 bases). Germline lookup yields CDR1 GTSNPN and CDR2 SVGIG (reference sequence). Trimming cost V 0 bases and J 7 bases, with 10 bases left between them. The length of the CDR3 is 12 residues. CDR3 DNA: TGTGCCTGGAGTGTACGGGGGAGGGAGCAGTACTTC. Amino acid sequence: CAWSVRGREQYF.

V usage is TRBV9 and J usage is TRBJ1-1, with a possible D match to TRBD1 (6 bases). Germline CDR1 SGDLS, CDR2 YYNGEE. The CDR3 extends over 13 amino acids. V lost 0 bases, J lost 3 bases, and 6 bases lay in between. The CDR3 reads CASSVDRDTEAFF. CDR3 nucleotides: TGTGCCAGCAGCGTAGACAGGGACACTGAAGCTTTCTTT.

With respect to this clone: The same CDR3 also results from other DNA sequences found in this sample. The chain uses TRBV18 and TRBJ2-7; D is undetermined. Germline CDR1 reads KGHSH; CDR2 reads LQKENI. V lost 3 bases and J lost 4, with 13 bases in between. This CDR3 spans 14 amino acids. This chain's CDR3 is CASSPLQSSYEQYF. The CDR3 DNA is TGTGCCAGCTCACCGCTACAGAGCTCTTACGAGCAGTACTTC.

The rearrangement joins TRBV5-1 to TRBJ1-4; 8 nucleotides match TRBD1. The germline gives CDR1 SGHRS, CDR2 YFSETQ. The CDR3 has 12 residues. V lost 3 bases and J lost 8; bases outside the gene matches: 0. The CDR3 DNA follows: TGCGCCAGCAGCTGGGACAGGGAAAAACTGTTTTTT. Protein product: CASSWDREKLFF.

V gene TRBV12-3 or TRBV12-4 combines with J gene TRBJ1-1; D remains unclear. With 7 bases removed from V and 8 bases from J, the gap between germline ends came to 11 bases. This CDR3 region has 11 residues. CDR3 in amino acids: CASIPWPEAFF. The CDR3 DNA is TGTGCCAGCATCCCTTGGCCGGAAGCTTTCTTT.

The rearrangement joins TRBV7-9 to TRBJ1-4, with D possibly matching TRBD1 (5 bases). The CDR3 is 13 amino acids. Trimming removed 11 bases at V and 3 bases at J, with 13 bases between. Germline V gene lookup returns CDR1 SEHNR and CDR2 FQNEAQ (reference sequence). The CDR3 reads CAGATEANEKLFF. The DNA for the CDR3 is TGTGCCGGGGCGACAGAAGCTAATGAAAAACTGTTTTTT.

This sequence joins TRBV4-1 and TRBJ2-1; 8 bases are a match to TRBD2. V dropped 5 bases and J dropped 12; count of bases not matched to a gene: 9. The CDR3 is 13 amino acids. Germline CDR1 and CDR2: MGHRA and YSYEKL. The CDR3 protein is CASSRELAGGQFF. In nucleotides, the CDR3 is TGCGCCAGCAGCAGGGAGCTGGCGGGGGGGCAGTTCTTC.

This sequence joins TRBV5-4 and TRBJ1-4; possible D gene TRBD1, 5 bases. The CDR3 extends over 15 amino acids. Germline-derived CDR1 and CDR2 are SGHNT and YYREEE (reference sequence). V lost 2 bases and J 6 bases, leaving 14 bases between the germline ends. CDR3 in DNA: TGTGCCAGCAGCTTCGTCGGGCAGGGTGATGAAAAACTGTTTTTT. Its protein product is CASSFVGQGDEKLFF.

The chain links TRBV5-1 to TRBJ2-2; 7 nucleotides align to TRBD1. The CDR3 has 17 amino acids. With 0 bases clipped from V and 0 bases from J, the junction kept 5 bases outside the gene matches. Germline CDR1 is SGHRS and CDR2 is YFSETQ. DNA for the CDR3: TGCGCCAGCAGCTTGGCCGGGACAGTTACGAACACCGGGGAGCTGTTTTTT. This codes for CASSLAGTVTNTGELFF. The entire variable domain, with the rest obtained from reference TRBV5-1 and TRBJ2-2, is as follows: KAGVTQTPRYLIKTRGQQVTLSCSPISGHRSVSWYQQTPGQGLQFLFEYFSETQRNKGNFPGRFSGRQFSNSRSEMNVSTLELGDSALYLCASSLAGTVTNTGELFFGEGSRLTVL.

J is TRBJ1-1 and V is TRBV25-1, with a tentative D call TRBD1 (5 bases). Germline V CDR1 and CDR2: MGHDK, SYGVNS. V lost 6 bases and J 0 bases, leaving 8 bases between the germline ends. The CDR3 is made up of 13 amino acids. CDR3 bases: TGTGCCAGCAGACAGACAGTGAACACTGAAGCTTTCTTT. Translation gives CASRQTVNTEAFF. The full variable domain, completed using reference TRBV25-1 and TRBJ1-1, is EADIYQTPRYLVIGTGKKITLECSQTMGHDKMYWYQQDPGMELHLIHYSYGVNSTEKGDLSSESTVSRIRTEHFPLTLESARPSHTSQYLCASRQTVNTEAFFGQGTRLTVV.

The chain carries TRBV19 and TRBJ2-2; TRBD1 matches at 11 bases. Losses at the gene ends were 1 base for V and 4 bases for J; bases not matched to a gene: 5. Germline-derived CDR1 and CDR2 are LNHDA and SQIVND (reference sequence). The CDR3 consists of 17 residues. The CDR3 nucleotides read TGTGCCAGTAGTATAGGTGGACAGGGGGCGGGCACCGGGGAGCTGTTTTTT. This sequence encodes CASSIGGQGAGTGELFF.

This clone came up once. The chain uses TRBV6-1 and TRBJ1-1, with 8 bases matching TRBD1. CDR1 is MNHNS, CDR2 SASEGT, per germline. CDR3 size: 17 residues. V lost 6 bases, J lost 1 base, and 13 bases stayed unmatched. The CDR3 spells CASREWQGASGNTEAFF. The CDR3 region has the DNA TGTGCCAGCAGGGAATGGCAGGGGGCGTCGGGGAACACTGAAGCTTTCTTT.

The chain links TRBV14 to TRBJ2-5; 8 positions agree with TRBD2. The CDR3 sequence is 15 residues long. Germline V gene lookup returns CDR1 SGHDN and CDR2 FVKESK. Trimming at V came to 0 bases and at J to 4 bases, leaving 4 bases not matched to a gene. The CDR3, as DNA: TGTGCCAGCAGCCAAGAAGGGACTAGGGTAGAGACCCAGTACTTC. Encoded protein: CASSQEGTRVETQYF.

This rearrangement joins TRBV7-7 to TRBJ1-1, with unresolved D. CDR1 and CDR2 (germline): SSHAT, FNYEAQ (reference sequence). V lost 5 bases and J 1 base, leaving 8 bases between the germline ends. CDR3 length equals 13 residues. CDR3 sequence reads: CASSVQENTEAFF. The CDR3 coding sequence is TGTGCCAGCAGCGTCCAGGAGAACACTGAAGCTTTCTTT.

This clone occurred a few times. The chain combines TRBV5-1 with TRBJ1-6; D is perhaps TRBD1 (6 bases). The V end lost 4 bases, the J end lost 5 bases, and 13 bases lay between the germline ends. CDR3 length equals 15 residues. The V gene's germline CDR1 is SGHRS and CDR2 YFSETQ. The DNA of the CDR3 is TGCGCCAGCAGCATCGGACAGCCAGATAATTCACCCCTCCACTTT. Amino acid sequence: CASSIGQPDNSPLHF.

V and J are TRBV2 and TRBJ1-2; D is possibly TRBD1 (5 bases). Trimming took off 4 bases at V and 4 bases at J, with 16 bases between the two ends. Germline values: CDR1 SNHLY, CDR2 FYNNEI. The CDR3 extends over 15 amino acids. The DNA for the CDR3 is TGTGCCAGCAGTGGGGGCCGGGTGGTAATCTATGGCTACACCTTC. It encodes CASSGGRVVIYGYTF.

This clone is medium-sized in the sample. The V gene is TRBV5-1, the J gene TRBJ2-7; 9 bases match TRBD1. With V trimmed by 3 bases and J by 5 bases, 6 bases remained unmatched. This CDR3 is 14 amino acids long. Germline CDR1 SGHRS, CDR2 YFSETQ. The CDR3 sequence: CASSSGQGVHEQYF. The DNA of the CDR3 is TGCGCCAGCAGCTCGGGACAGGGCGTGCACGAGCAGTACTTC. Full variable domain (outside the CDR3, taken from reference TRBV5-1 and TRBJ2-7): KAGVTQTPRYLIKTRGQQVTLSCSPISGHRSVSWYQQTPGQGLQFLFEYFSETQRNKGNFPGRFSGRQFSNSRSEMNVSTLELGDSALYLCASSSGQGVHEQYFGPGTRLTVT.

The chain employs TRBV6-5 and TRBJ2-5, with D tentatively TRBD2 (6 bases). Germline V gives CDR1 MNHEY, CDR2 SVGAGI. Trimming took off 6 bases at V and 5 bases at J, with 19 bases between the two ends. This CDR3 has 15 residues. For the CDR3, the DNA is TGTGCCAGCAGCCGGACCCTTCCTAGCGTGGAGACCCAGTACTTC. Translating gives CASSRTLPSVETQYF.

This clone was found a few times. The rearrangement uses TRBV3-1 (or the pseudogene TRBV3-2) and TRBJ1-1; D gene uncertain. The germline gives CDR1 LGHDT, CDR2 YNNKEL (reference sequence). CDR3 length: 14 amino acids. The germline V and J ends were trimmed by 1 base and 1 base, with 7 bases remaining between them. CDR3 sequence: CASSQGHKNTEAFF. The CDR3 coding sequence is TGTGCCAGCAGCCAAGGGCACAAGAACACTGAAGCTTTCTTT.

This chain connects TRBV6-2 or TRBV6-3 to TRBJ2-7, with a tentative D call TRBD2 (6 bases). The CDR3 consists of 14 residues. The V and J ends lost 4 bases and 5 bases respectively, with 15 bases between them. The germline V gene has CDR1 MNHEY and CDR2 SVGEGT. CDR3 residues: CASSSRRGGDEQYF. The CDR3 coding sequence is TGTGCCAGCAGTTCTCGGAGGGGTGGCGACGAGCAGTACTTC.

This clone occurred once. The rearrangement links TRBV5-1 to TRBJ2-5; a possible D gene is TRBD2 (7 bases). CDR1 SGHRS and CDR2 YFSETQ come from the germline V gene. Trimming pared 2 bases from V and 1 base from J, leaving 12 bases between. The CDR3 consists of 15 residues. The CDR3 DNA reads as TGCGCCAGCAGCTTAAAGGGGGGGATCCAAGAGACCCAGTACTTC. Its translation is CASSLKGGIQETQYF.

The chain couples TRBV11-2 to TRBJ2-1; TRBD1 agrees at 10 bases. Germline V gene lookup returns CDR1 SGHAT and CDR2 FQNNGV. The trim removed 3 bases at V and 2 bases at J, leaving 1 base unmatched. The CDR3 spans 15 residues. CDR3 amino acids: CASSLGTGAYNEQFF. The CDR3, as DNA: TGTGCCAGCAGCTTGGGGACAGGGGCCTACAATGAGCAGTTCTTC.

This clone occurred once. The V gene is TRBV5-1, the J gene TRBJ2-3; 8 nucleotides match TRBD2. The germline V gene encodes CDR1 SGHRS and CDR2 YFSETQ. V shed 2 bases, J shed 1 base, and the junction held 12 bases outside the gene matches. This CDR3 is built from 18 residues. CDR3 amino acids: CASSFGRGERMGTDTQYF. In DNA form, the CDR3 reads TGCGCCAGCAGCTTTGGGCGGGGGGAGAGGATGGGCACAGATACGCAGTATTTT.

CDR3 residues: CASSLRGLGTEAFF. The CDR3 nucleotides are TGTGCCAGCAGCTTACGAGGGTTAGGCACTGAAGCTTTCTTT. The J gene is TRBJ1-1, the V gene TRBV7-8; D is unclear. This CDR3 has 14 amino acids. Germline lookup yields CDR1 SGHVS and CDR2 FQNEAQ. V was trimmed by 2 bases and J by 4 bases, leaving 11 bases between them.

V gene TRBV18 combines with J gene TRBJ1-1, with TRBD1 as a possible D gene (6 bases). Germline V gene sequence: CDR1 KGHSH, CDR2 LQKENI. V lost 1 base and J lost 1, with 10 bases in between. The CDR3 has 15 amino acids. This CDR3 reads CASSPRAQGNTEAFF. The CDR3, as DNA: TGTGCCAGCTCACCACGTGCACAGGGGAACACTGAAGCTTTCTTT.